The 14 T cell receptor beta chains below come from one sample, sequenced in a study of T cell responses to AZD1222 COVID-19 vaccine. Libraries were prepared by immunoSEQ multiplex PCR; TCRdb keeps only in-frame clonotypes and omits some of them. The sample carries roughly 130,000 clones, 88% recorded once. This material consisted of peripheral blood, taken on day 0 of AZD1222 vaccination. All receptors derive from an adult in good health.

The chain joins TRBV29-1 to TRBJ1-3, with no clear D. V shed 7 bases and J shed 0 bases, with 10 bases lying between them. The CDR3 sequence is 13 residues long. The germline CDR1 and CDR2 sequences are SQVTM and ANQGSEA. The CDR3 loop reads CSGAMSSGNTIYF. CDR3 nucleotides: TGCAGCGGTGCCATGTCCTCTGGAAACACCATATATTTT.

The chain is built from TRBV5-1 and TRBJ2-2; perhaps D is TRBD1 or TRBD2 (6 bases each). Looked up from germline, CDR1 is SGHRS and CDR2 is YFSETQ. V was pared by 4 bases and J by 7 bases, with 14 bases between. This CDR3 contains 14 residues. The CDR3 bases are TGCGCCAGCAGCAGTGGGGGGCGCATCGGGGAGCTGTTTTTT. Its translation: CASSSGGRIGELFF. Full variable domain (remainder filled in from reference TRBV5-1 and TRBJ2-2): KAGVTQTPRYLIKTRGQQVTLSCSPISGHRSVSWYQQTPGQGLQFLFEYFSETQRNKGNFPGRFSGRQFSNSRSEMNVSTLELGDSALYLCASSSGGRIGELFFGEGSRLTVL.

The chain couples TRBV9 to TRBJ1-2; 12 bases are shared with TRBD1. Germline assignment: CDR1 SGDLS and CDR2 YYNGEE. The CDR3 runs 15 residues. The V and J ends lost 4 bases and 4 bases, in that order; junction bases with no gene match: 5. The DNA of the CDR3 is TGTGCCAGCAGCACGGGGACAGGGGGCATCTATGGCTACACCTTC. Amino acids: CASSTGTGGIYGYTF.

CDR3 nucleotide sequence: TGTGCCATCAGTACGAGAGGGGAAGGGGACTCTGGGGCCAACGTCCTGACTTTC. Protein: CAISTRGEGDSGANVLTF. This chain uses TRBV10-3 with TRBJ2-6; D possibly matches TRBD1 or TRBD2 (5 bases each). The CDR3 is 18 amino acids. The germline V gene encodes CDR1 ENHRY and CDR2 SYGVKD. Trimming cost V 5 bases and J 0 bases, with 17 bases left between them.

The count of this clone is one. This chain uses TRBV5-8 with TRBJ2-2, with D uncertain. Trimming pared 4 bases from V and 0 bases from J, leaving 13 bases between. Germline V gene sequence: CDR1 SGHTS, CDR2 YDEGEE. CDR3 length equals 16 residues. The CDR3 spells CASSPDPIPNTGELFF. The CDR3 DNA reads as TGTGCCAGCAGCCCGGACCCCATCCCGAACACCGGGGAGCTGTTTTTT.

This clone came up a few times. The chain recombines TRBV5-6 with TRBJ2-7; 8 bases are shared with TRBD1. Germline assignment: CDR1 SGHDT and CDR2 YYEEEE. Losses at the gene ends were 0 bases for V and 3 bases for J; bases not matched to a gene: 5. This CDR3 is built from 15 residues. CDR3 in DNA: TGTGCCAGCAGCTTGGGATCAGGGGGCTTCTACGAGCAGTACTTC. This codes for CASSLGSGGFYEQYF.

CDR3: CASSYSDRGHYGYTF. The CDR3 DNA reads as TGTGCCAGCAGTTACTCAGACAGGGGACACTATGGCTACACCTTC. The chain is built from TRBV6-5 and TRBJ1-2, with 8 bases fitting TRBD1. J lost 3 bases, V lost 0 bases, and 3 bases had no gene match. CDR3 size: 15 residues. The germline V gene encodes CDR1 MNHEY and CDR2 SVGAGI.

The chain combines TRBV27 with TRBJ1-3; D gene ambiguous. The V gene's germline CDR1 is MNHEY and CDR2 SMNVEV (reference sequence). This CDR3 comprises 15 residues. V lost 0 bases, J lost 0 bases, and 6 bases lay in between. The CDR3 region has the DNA TGTGCCAGCAGTTTATCAGGCATCTCTGGAAACACCATATATTTT. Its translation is CASSLSGISGNTIYF.

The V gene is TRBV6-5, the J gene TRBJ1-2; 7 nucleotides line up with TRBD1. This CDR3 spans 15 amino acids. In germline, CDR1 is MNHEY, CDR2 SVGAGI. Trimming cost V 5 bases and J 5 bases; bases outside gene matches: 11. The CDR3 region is CASSPTGKLKYGYTF. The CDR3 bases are TGTGCCAGCAGTCCGACAGGGAAGTTAAAGTATGGCTACACCTTC.

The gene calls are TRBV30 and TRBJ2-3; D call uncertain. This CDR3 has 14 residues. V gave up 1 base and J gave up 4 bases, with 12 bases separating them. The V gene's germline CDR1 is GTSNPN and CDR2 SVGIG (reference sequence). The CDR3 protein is CAWSAPNGPDTQYF. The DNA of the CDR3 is TGTGCCTGGAGTGCGCCAAATGGGCCAGATACGCAGTATTTT.

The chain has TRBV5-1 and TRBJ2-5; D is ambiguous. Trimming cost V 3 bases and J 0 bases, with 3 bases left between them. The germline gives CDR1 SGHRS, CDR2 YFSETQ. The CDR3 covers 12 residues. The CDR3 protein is CASSSYQETQYF. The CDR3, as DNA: TGCGCCAGCAGCTCGTACCAAGAGACCCAGTACTTC.

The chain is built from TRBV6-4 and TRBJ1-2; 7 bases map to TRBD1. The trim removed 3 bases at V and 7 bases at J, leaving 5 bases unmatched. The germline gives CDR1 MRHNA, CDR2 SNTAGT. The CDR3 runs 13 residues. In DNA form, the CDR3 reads TGTGCCAGCAGTGAGACAGGGAGCCGTGGCTACACCTTC. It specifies CASSETGSRGYTF.

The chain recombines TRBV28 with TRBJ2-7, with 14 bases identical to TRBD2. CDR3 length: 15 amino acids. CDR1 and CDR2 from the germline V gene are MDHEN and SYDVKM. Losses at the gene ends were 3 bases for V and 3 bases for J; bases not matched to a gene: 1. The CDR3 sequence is CASSFGLAGGYEQYF. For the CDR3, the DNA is TGTGCCAGCAGTTTCGGACTAGCGGGGGGCTACGAGCAGTACTTC.

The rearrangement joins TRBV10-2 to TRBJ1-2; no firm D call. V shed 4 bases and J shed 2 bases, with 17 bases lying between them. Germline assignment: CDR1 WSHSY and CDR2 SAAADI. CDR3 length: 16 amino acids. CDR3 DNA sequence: TGCGCCAGCAGTGTTGCAGGAGGATCGGCAAACTATGGCTACACCTTC. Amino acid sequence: CASSVAGGSANYGYTF.